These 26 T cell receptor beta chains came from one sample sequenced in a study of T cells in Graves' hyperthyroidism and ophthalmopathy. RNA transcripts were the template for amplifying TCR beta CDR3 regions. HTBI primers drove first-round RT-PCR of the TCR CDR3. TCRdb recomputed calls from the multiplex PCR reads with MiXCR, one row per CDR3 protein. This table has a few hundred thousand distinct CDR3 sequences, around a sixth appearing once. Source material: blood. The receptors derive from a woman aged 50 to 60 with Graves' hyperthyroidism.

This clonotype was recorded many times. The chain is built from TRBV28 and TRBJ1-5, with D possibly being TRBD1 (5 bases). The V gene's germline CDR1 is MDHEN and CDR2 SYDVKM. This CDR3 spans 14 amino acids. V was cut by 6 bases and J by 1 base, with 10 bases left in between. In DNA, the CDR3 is TGTGCCAGCAGCACCTGGGACAGCAATCAGCCCCAGCATTTT. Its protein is CASSTWDSNQPQHF.

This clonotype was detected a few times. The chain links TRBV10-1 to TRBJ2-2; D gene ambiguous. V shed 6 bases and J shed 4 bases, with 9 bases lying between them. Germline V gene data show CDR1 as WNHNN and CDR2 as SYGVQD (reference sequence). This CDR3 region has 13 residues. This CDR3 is CASRGDGTGELFF. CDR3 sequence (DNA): TGCGCCAGCAGAGGAGACGGCACCGGGGAGCTGTTTTTT.

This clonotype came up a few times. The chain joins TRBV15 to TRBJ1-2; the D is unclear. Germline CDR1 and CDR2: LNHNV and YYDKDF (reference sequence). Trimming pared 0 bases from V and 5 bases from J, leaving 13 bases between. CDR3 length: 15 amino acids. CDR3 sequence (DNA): TGTGCCACCAGCAGAGATAGGGTAGGAGTTTATGGCTACACCTTC. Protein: CATSRDRVGVYGYTF.

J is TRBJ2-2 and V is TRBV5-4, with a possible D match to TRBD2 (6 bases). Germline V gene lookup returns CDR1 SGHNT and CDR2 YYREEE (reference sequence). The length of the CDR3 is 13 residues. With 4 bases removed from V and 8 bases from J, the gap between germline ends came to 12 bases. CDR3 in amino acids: CASSMGLRGELFF. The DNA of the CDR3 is TGTGCCAGCAGCATGGGACTCCGGGGGGAGCTGTTTTTT.

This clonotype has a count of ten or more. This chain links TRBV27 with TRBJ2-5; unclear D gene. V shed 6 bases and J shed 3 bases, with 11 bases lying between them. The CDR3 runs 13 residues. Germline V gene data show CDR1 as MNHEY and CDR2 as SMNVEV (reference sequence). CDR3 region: CASRNLDKETQYF. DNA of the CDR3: TGTGCCAGCAGAAACTTGGATAAAGAGACCCAGTACTTC.

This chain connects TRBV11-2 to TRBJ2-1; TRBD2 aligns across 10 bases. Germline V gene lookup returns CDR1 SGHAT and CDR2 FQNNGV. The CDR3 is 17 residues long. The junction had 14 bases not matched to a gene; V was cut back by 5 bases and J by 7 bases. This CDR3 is CASSPAPSGSFGNEQFF. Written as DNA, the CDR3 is TGTGCCAGCAGCCCGGCCCCTAGCGGGAGCTTTGGTAATGAGCAGTTCTTC.

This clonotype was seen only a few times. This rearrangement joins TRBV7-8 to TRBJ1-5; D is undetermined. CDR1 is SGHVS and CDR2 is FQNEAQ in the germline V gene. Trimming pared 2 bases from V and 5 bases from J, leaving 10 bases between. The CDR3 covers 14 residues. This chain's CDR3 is CASSLLPADQPQHF. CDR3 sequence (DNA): TGTGCCAGCAGCTTACTCCCCGCCGATCAGCCCCAGCATTTT.

The CDR3 DNA sequence: TGTGCCAGTGGGGTGTCTTATGCAGCCTACGAGCAGTACTTC. It codes for CASGVSYAAYEQYF. J is TRBJ2-7 and V is TRBV19; D ambiguous. The CDR3 is 14 amino acids. CDR1 and CDR2 (germline): LNHDA, SQIVND (reference sequence). Trimming took 8 bases from V and 2 from J, leaving 16 bases between them.

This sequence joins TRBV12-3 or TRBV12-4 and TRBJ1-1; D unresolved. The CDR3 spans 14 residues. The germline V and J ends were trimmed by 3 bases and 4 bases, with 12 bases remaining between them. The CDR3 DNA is TGTGCCAGCAGTTTGGTTATGGTGGGCACTGAAGCTTTCTTT. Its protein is CASSLVMVGTEAFF.

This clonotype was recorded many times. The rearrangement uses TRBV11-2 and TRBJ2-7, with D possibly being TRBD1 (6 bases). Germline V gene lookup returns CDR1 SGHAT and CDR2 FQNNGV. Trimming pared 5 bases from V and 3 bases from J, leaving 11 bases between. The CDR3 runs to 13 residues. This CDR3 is CASSPRGSYEQYV. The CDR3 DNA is TGTGCCAGCAGCCCCAGGGGCAGCTACGAGCAGTACGTC.

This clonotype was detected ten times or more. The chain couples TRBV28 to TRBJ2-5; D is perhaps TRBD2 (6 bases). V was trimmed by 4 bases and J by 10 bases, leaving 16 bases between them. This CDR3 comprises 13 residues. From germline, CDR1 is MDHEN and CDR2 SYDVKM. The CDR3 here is CASSSGHQGGQYF. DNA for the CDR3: TGTGCCAGCAGTTCTGGACACCAGGGAGGCCAGTACTTC.

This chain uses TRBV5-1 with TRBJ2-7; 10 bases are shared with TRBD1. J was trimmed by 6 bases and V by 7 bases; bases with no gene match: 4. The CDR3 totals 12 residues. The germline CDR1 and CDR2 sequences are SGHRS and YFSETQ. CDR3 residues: CASGTGDSEQYF. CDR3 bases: TGCGCCAGCGGGACAGGGGACTCCGAGCAGTACTTC.

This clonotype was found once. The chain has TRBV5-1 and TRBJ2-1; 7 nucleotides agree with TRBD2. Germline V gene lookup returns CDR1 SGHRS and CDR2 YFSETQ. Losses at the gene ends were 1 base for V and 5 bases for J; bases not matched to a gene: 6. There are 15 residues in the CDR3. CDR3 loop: CASSLQGLVDNEQFF. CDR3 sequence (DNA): TGCGCCAGCAGCTTGCAAGGACTAGTCGACAATGAGCAGTTCTTC.

In nucleotides, the CDR3 is TGCGCCAGCAGACCTGGGACCCTAGGGTTGGATCAGCCCCAGCATTTT. It is translated as CASRPGTLGLDQPQHF. The chain recombines TRBV4-1 with TRBJ1-5; perhaps TRBD1 as D (5 bases). Germline V gene sequence: CDR1 MGHRA, CDR2 YSYEKL. The CDR3 consists of 16 residues. Trimming took 6 bases from V and 5 from J, leaving 20 bases between them.

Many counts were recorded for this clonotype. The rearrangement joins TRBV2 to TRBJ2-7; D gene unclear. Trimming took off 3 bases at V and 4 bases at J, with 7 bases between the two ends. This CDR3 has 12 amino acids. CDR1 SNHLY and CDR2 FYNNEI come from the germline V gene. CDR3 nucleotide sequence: TGTGCCAGCAGTGAGCCGACATACGAGCAGTACGTC. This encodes CASSEPTYEQYV.

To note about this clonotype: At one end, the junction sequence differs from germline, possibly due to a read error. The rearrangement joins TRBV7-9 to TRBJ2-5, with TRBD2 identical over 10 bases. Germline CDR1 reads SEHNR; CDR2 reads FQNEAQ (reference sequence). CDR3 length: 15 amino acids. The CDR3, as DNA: TGTACCAGCAGCCGAATACTAGCGGGACAAGAGACCCAGTACTTC. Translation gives CTSSRILAGQETQYF.

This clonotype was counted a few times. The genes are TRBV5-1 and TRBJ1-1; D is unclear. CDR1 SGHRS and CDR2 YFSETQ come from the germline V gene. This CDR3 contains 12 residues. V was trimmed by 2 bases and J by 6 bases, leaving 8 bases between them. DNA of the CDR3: TGCGCCAGCAGCTTAGAGGGCCCTGAAGCTTTCTTT. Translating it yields CASSLEGPEAFF. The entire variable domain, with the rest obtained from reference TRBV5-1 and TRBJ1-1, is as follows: KAGVTQTPRYLIKTRGQQVTLSCSPISGHRSVSWYQQTPGQGLQFLFEYFSETQRNKGNFPGRFSGRQFSNSRSEMNVSTLELGDSALYLCASSLEGPEAFFGQGTRLTVV.

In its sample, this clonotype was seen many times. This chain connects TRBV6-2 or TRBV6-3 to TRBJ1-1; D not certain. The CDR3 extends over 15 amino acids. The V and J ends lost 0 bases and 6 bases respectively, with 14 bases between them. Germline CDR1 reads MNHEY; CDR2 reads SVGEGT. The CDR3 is CASSYSTELLPEAFF. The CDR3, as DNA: TGTGCCAGCAGTTACTCGACGGAACTTTTACCTGAAGCTTTCTTT.

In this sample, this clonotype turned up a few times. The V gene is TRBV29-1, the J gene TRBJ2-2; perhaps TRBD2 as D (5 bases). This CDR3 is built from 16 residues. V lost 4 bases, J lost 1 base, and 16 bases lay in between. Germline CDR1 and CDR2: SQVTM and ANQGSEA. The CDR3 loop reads CSVGEPLGGNTGELFF. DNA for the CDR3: TGCAGCGTTGGGGAGCCCCTCGGCGGGAACACCGGGGAGCTGTTTTTT.

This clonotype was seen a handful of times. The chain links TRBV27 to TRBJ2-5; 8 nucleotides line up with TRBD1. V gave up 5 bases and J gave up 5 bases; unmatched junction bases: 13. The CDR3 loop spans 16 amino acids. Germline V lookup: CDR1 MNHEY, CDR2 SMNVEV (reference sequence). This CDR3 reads CASSRWTGYNLETQYF. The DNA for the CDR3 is TGTGCCAGCAGTCGCTGGACAGGGTACAATTTGGAGACCCAGTACTTC.

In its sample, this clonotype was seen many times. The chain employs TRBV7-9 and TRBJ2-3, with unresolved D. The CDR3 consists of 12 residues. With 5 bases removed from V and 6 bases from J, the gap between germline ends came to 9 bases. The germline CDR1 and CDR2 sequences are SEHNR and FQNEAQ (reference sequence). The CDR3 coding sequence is TGTGCCAGCAGCCAGACGGCGGATACGCAGTATTTT. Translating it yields CASSQTADTQYF.

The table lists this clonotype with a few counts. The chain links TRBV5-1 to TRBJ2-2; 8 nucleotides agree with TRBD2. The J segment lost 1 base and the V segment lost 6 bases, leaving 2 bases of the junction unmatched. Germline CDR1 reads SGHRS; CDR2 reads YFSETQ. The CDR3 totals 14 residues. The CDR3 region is CASMAGGNTGELFF. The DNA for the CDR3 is TGCGCCAGCATGGCGGGGGGGAACACCGGGGAGCTGTTTTTT.

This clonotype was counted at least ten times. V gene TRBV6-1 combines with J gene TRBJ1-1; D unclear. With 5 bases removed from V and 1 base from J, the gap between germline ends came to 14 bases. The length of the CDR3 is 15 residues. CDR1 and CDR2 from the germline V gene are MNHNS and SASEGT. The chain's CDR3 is CASSRTGSTNTEAFF. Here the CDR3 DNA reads TGTGCCAGCAGTCGGACCGGGTCGACGAACACTGAAGCTTTCTTT.

The DNA for the CDR3 is TGTGCCAGTAGTATAGCAAGGCAGAATGAAGCTTTCTTT. Translating it yields CASSIARQNEAFF. The rearrangement uses TRBV19 and TRBJ1-1; D is unclear. Trimming stripped 1 base from V and 7 bases from J, with 10 bases between. The CDR3 is made up of 13 amino acids. The germline CDR1 and CDR2 sequences are LNHDA and SQIVND (reference sequence).

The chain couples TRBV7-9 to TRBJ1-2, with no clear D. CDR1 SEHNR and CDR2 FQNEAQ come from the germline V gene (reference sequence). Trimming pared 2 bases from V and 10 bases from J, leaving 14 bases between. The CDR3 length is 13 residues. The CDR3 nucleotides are TGTGCCAGCAGCTTACTGTATTCCGCGGCCTACACCTTC. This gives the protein CASSLLYSAAYTF. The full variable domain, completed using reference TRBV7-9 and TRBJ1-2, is DTGVSQNPRHKITKRGQNVTFRCDPISEHNRLYWYRQTLGQGPEFLTYFQNEAQLEKSRLLSDRFSAERPKGSFSTLEIQRTEQGDSAMYLCASSLLYSAAYTFGSGTRLTVV.

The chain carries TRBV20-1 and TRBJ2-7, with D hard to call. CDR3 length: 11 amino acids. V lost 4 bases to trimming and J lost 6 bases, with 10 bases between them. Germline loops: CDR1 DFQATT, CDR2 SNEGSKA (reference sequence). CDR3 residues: CSAKGYREQYF. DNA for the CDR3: TGCAGTGCTAAAGGCTACCGCGAGCAGTACTTC.